The next 3 T cell receptor beta chains were all read from a single sample in a study of blood T cell repertoires in COVID-19. Data came from immunoSEQ multiplex PCR; TCRdb stores just in-frame clones and leaves some out. The sample carries over 120,000 clones, roughly nine tenths recorded once. Sequenced: peripheral blood. Every receptor here comes from a human donor in a cohort sampled during active COVID-19.

V usage is TRBV9 and J usage is TRBJ2-7; TRBD2 might be the D (7 bases). V gave up 0 bases and J gave up 0 bases, with 13 bases separating them. Per the germline V gene, CDR1 is SGDLS and CDR2 is YYNGEE. This CDR3 spans 16 amino acids. The CDR3 nucleotides read TGTGCCAGCAGCGTAGGGGGGGGCGCGGGCTCCTACGAGCAGTACTTC. Its protein product is CASSVGGGAGSYEQYF.

V usage is TRBV21-1 and J usage is TRBJ2-3; the table's D call of TRBD2 was not tested on the DNA. TRBV21-1 is tagged as a pseudogene. CDR3 length: 15 residues. The CDR3 sequence is CASSLSGAAPDTQYF. The CDR3 region has the DNA TGTGCCAGCAGCCTGAGCGGGGCGGCACCAGATACGCAGTATTTT.

The V and J genes are TRBV5-1 and TRBJ1-1; 8 bases match TRBD1. V dropped 3 bases and J dropped 5; count of bases not matched to a gene: 15. Germline V CDR1 and CDR2: SGHRS, YFSETQ. The length of the CDR3 is 17 residues. The CDR3 region is CASSSGGFTGGGTEAFF. In nucleotides, the CDR3 is TGCGCCAGCAGCTCCGGTGGGTTTACAGGGGGAGGGACTGAAGCTTTCTTT.